This note documents a single T cell receptor (beta chain) sequence. Adults between about 18 and 89 years of age took part from some 25 US areas. Which cohort a participant joined came from the clinical history participants gave. Cohort 3 donors counted as recovered after two negative PCRs, clearance, or resolved symptoms. The table came from immunoSEQ multiplex PCR; TCRdb's copy has only in-frame clones and leaves some out. Seen here are under 300,000 clones, 75% to 95% observed once, and the top ten hold over 1.5%. V lost 5 bases, J lost 0 bases, and 11 bases lay in between. Germline CDR1 and CDR2: LNHDA and SQIVND (reference sequence). CDR3 length: 15 amino acids. The entry originates in a study of blood T cell repertoires in COVID-19.

The sequence derives from a woman under 30 who had recovered from COVID-19. This rearrangement joins TRBV19 to TRBJ1-3, with unresolved D. The source material was PBMCs or T cells enriched from blood (not recorded which). The CDR3 loop is CASSLGVSSGNTIYF. In DNA, the CDR3 is TGTGCCAGTAGTCTCGGGGTTAGCTCTGGAAACACCATATATTTT.